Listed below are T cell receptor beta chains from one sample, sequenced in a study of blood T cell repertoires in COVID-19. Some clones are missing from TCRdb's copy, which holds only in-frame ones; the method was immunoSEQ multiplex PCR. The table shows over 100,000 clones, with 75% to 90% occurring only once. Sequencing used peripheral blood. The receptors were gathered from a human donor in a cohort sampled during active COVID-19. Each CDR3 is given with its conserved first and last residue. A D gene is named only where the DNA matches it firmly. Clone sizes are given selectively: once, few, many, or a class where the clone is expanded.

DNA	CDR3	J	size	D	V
TGTGCCAGCAGCTTAGGGATAGCGGGAGGGAATGAGCAGTTCTTC	CASSLGIAGGNEQFF	TRBJ2-1	-	TRBD2	TRBV11-3
TGTGCCAGCAAACCGAGCGGGAGCGGCTACGAGCAGTACTTC	CASKPSGSGYEQYF	TRBJ2-7	-	TRBD2	TRBV28
TGTGCCAGCAGCCGGGGAGCTGCTATTAACTATGGCTACACCTTC	CASSRGAAINYGYTF	TRBJ1-2	-	-	TRBV27
TGTGCCACCAGTGATTTGAGCGGGGGGTTGAATGAGCAGTTCTTC	CATSDLSGGLNEQFF	TRBJ2-1	-	TRBD2	TRBV24-1
TGTGCCAGCAGCCCATCCATGGAGGGGAGTAAGTACTTC	CASSPSMEGSKYF	TRBJ2-7	-	-	TRBV9
TGTGCCAGCAGCCTCCCGAGCGGGGACACCGGGGAGCTGTTTTTT	CASSLPSGDTGELFF	TRBJ2-2	-	-	TRBV21-1
TGTGCCAGCAGCTCTAGTTGGTCCGGGGAGCTGTTTTTT	CASSSSWSGELFF	TRBJ2-2	-	-	TRBV5-4
TGTGCCATCAGTGAGGGTCGGGGGGCGCGGAACGAGCAGTACTTC	CAISEGRGARNEQYF	TRBJ2-7	-	-	TRBV10-3
TGTGCCAGCAGACGAGGGACAGCTCTCTCTGGAAACACCATATATTTT	CASRRGTALSGNTIYF	TRBJ1-3	-	TRBD1	TRBV5-8
TGTGCCAGCACGCGAGCCACAGGCCAATACTTC	CASTRATGQYF	TRBJ2-7	-	-	TRBV7-3
TGTGCCAGCAGTTACTCGGAGTTCACAGATACGCAGTATTTT	CASSYSEFTDTQYF	TRBJ2-3	-	-	TRBV6-6
TGTGCCAGCAGCTCCCGGGGGTCCCAAGGATACAATGAGCAGTTCTTC	CASSSRGSQGYNEQFF	TRBJ2-1	once	-	TRBV5-4
TGTGCCAGCAGCTTCGGGGGGAGTGGCAAAAACATTCAGTACTTC	CASSFGGSGKNIQYF	TRBJ2-4	-	TRBD2	TRBV5-4
TGTGCCAGCAACTCGGTCGTGCGGGGAGGCACAGATACGCAGTATTTT	CASNSVVRGGTDTQYF	TRBJ2-3	-	-	TRBV7-2
TGTGCCAGCAGCTTTCTCAGGGCTGTGTATGGCTACACCTTC	CASSFLRAVYGYTF	TRBJ1-2	-	-	TRBV12-1
TGTGCCAGCAGCAAGGGGGCAGGCCATAATTCACCCCTCCACTTT	CASSKGAGHNSPLHF	TRBJ1-6	-	-	TRBV21-1
TGTGCCAGCAGCCAAGGGACAGGGATCTACGAGCAGTACTTC	CASSQGTGIYEQYF	TRBJ2-7	-	TRBD1	TRBV14
TGTGCCAGCAGCTTAGGAGCGGGGCCCACAGATACGCAGTATTTT	CASSLGAGPTDTQYF	TRBJ2-3	-	TRBD2	TRBV11-3
TGTGCCAGCAGCTCATCTGGGCTAGCGGGCGAGACCCAGTACTTC	CASSSSGLAGETQYF	TRBJ2-5	once	TRBD2	TRBV7-3
TGTGCCAGCAGCTTAGCGCAGGCCAGGGGGAACACTGAAGCTTTCTTT	CASSLAQARGNTEAFF	TRBJ1-1	few	-	TRBV7-2
TGTGCCAGCAGCCCGGACACCCGATATTCCTACAATGAGCAGTTCTTC	CASSPDTRYSYNEQFF	TRBJ2-1	-	-	TRBV28
TGTGCCAGCAGTCTCGACTCAGGGGGTTCACCCCTCCACTTT	CASSLDSGGSPLHF	TRBJ1-6	-	TRBD1	TRBV25-1
TGTGCCACCAGGTGCGTTGGGCAGGGTGAGGTGGACGAAAAACTGTTTTTT	CATRCVGQGEVDEKLFF	TRBJ1-4	-	-	TRBV24-1
TGTGCCAGCAGTTACGGCAGGAACACTGAAGCTTTCTTT	CASSYGRNTEAFF	TRBJ1-1	-	-	TRBV6-2/TRBV6-3
TGTGCCAGCAGTGATATTGGGAGTTACGAGCAGTACTTC	CASSDIGSYEQYF	TRBJ2-7	-	-	TRBV2
TGTGCCAGCAGCTTGGACATGAACACTGAAGCTTTCTTT	CASSLDMNTEAFF	TRBJ1-1	-	-	TRBV5-6
TGTGCCAGCAGCGTAGGCCGGGGGTACGCTGAAGCTTTCTTT	CASSVGRGYAEAFF	TRBJ1-1	-	-	TRBV11-3
TGTGCCAGCAGTGAACAACAGGGGAAAGGACTGCACAATGAGCAGTTCTTC	CASSEQQGKGLHNEQFF	TRBJ2-1	-	TRBD1	TRBV27
TGCAGCGTTCGACAGGGGGAGTATGGCTACACCTTC	CSVRQGEYGYTF	TRBJ1-2	-	TRBD1	TRBV29-1
TGTGCCAGCAGCCAAGAGAGACTTCCGAACACCGGGGAGCTGTTTTTT	CASSQERLPNTGELFF	TRBJ2-2	-	-	TRBV14
TGTGCCAGCAGCTTCCGCACAGGGGAACGGTATGGCTACACCTTC	CASSFRTGERYGYTF	TRBJ1-2	-	TRBD1	TRBV11-1
TGCAGCGTTCGTGGACAGGTCAACTATGGCTACACCTTC	CSVRGQVNYGYTF	TRBJ1-2	-	TRBD1	TRBV29-1
TGCGCCAGCAGCCTGAATCGGGGCACAGATACGCAGTATTTT	CASSLNRGTDTQYF	TRBJ2-3	-	-	TRBV4-3
TGTGCCAGCAGCCAAGATAAAACAGGGGACAAACTGTTTTTT	CASSQDKTGDKLFF	TRBJ1-4	medium-sized	TRBD1	TRBV3-1/TRBV3-2
TGCGCCAGCAGCCCGGGGACACAGCAAGAGACCCAGTACTTC	CASSPGTQQETQYF	TRBJ2-5	-	-	TRBV5-1
TGCGCCAGCAGCCGGTTGGACAGGGAGAACACTGAAGCTTTCTTT	CASSRLDRENTEAFF	TRBJ1-1	-	TRBD1	TRBV4-1
TGTGCCAGCAGCGTTCGACTAGCGGGGGTAAATGAGCAGTTCTTC	CASSVRLAGVNEQFF	TRBJ2-1	-	TRBD2	TRBV9
TGTGCCAGCTCACCCTTGACAGCGAACACTGAAGCTTTCTTT	CASSPLTANTEAFF	TRBJ1-1	-	-	TRBV18
TGCGCCAGCAGCCTGCGCCCAGGGGGCTGGAATGGCTACACCTTC	CASSLRPGGWNGYTF	TRBJ1-2	-	TRBD1	TRBV5-1
TGTGCCAGCAGCCGAGCTGACACCTACAATGAGCAGTTCTTC	CASSRADTYNEQFF	TRBJ2-1	-	-	TRBV6-2/TRBV6-3
TGCGCCAGCAGCTTTCGGACTAGCGGGTCTTCCTACCAAGAGACCCAGTACTTC	CASSFRTSGSSYQETQYF	TRBJ2-5	-	TRBD2	TRBV5-1
TGTGCCAGCAGCTTAGCGGGGCCGAGCTCTGGAAACACCATATATTTT	CASSLAGPSSGNTIYF	TRBJ1-3	-	-	TRBV7-3
TGTGCCAGCTCACCACTAAGTTCGCGGGATAGCACAGATACGCAGTATTTT	CASSPLSSRDSTDTQYF	TRBJ2-3	once	-	TRBV18
TGTGCCAGCAGCCTGAGGGCCGGCGGCACAGATACGCAGTATTTT	CASSLRAGGTDTQYF	TRBJ2-3	-	-	TRBV14
TGTGCCAGCAGCCTCCTTAGCGGGAGTGGGACAGATACGCAGTATTTT	CASSLLSGSGTDTQYF	TRBJ2-3	few	TRBD2	TRBV5-6
TGTGCCAGCAGCGTAAGCGGGGTAGGAGAGACCCAGTACTTC	CASSVSGVGETQYF	TRBJ2-5	-	TRBD2	TRBV9
TGTGCCAGCAGTTACTCGGCGGGGCCCACCGGGGAGCTGTTTTTT	CASSYSAGPTGELFF	TRBJ2-2	-	-	TRBV6-2/TRBV6-3
TGTGCCAGCAGCTTCGGGGACAGGGGCGCTAACTATGGCTACACCTTC	CASSFGDRGANYGYTF	TRBJ1-2	-	TRBD1	TRBV11-3
TGCGCCAGCAGCTTGGAGGGGCAGGGGAAAGCGAACACCGGGGAGCTGTTTTTT	CASSLEGQGKANTGELFF	TRBJ2-2	-	-	TRBV5-1
TGCGCCAGCAGGTCTGACAGGGGCGAGCAGTACTTC	CASRSDRGEQYF	TRBJ2-7	-	TRBD1	TRBV5-1
TGCGCCAGCAGCTTGGCCGGGCAGGGGACTAGTGGCTACACCTTC	CASSLAGQGTSGYTF	TRBJ1-2	-	-	TRBV5-1
TGTGCCAGCTCACCAAAACCCGGGGGGCTGGGGGTTGACGAGCAGTACTTC	CASSPKPGGLGVDEQYF	TRBJ2-7	-	-	TRBV18
TGTGCCAGCAGCGTAGCCTACCCTCCAGATACGCAGTATTTT	CASSVAYPPDTQYF	TRBJ2-3	-	-	TRBV5-6
TGTGCCAGCAGCTTGGTCAACAGGGGTCATGGCTACACCTTC	CASSLVNRGHGYTF	TRBJ1-2	-	TRBD1	TRBV5-6
TGCGCCAGCAGCCAACAGGGGGCCAGCACAGATACGCAGTATTTT	CASSQQGASTDTQYF	TRBJ2-3	-	TRBD1	TRBV5-1